The clone carrying this T cell receptor (beta chain) was counted a few times. The antigen is undetermined. CD4+ naive, central memory, regulatory and stem cell-like memory cells were sorted via CD45RO/CCR7/CD25/CD127/CD95/CD27. These data belong to a study of beta chain features in type 1 diabetes. As every portion of the isolated RNA was reverse transcribed, the sequencing read expressed TCRB transcripts. Repertoires were generated with immunoSEQ multiplex PCR, while TCRdb's copy carries only in-frame clones and drops some. The sample has about 650,000 clones, under 15% seen once. Study results and limitations: There was a moderate but significant shortening of TCRB CDR3s in all four CD4+ subsets of Type 1 diabetes patients.

The receptor was isolated from a man aged 25 to 40 with type 1 diabetes. Sample: naive CD4+ T cells from blood.

Here the CDR3 reads CASSLEQRETQYF. In DNA, the CDR3 is TGTGCCAGCAGCTTAGAACAGAGGGAGACCCAGTACTTC. The V call is TRBV7-2, the J call TRBJ2-5; D is unclear. Germline-derived CDR1 and CDR2 are SGHTA and FQGNSA. The CDR3 has 13 amino acids. V lost 1 base to trimming and J lost 5 bases, with 8 bases between them.